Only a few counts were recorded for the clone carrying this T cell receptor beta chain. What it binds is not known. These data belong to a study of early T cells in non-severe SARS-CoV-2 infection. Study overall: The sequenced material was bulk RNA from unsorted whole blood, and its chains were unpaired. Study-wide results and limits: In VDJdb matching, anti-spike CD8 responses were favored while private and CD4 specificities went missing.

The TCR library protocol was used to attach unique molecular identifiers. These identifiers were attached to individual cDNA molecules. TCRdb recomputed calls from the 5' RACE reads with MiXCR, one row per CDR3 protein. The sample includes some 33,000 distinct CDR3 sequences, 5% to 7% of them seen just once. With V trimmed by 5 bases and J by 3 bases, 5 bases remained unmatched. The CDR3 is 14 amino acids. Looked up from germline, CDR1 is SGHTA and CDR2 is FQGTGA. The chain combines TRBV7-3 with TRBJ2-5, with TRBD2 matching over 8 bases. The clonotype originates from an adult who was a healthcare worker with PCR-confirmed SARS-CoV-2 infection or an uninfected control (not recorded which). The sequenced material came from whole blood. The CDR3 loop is CASSGGAGEETQYF. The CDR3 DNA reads TGTGCCAGCAGCGGGGGAGCGGGAGAAGAGACCCAGTACTTC.